This is a list of T cell receptor beta chains from one sample in a study of blood T cell repertoires in COVID-19. This table comes from immunoSEQ multiplex PCR, and its TCRdb copy is limited to in-frame clones, with some not included. The top ten hold around 2.2% of the sample, which has approximately 230,000 clones, roughly 90% seen once. Source material: peripheral blood. The receptor set was obtained from a man aged 30 to 39 who had recovered from COVID-19. Each CDR3 is given without its conserved first and last residue.

J gene: TRBJ1-5; V gene: TRBV7-9; CDR3 protein: ASSWAPGTGALKRNQPQH
J gene: TRBJ2-5; V gene: TRBV10-2; CDR3 protein: ASSERRTPGTQY
J gene: TRBJ2-1; V gene: TRBV5-4; CDR3 protein: ASSLTSGEYNEQF
J gene: TRBJ1-5; V gene: TRBV7-6; CDR3 protein: ASSPGTGGLGDQPQH
J gene: TRBJ2-4; V gene: TRBV29-1; CDR3 protein: SAGQGDKNIQY
J gene: TRBJ2-3; V gene: TRBV11-2; CDR3 protein: ASSSADTQY
J gene: TRBJ1-2; V gene: TRBV4-3; CDR3 protein: ASSQEVRTYGYT
J gene: TRBJ2-3; V gene: TRBV25-1; CDR3 protein: ASSEWEGRTDTQY
J gene: TRBJ1-4; V gene: TRBV6-1; CDR3 protein: ASSVAGTGGRDNEKLF
J gene: TRBJ1-5; V gene: TRBV30; CDR3 protein: AWSVTGSQPQH
J gene: TRBJ2-3; V gene: TRBV11-3; CDR3 protein: ASSSGLDLTTDTQY
J gene: TRBJ1-2; V gene: TRBV6-6; CDR3 protein: ASSLTGQGSDYT
J gene: TRBJ1-1; V gene: TRBV5-6; CDR3 protein: ATPDRGTEAF
J gene: TRBJ2-1; V gene: TRBV5-4; CDR3 protein: ASSLGAGPYNEQF
J gene: TRBJ2-7; V gene: TRBV27; CDR3 protein: ASRLTGAEEQY
J gene: TRBJ1-5; V gene: TRBV30; CDR3 protein: AWSGAVSNQPQH
J gene: TRBJ2-7; V gene: TRBV21-1; CDR3 protein: ASSKADRVGSYEQY
J gene: TRBJ2-4; V gene: TRBV9; CDR3 protein: ASSPRLAGGAKNIQY
J gene: TRBJ1-5; V gene: TRBV19; CDR3 protein: ASHPRHNQPQH
J gene: TRBJ1-6; V gene: TRBV9; CDR3 protein: ASTLQGTYNSPLH
J gene: TRBJ2-4; V gene: TRBV11-3; CDR3 protein: ASSKDGGSKNIQY
J gene: TRBJ1-1; V gene: TRBV2; CDR3 protein: ASSFAAGFEAF
J gene: TRBJ1-5; V gene: TRBV19; CDR3 protein: ASSMRSDSNQPQH
J gene: TRBJ1-2; V gene: TRBV20-1; CDR3 protein: SASQGARDGYT
J gene: TRBJ2-5; V gene: TRBV30; CDR3 protein: AWSQGLQETQY
J gene: TRBJ1-3; V gene: TRBV27; CDR3 protein: ASSTGGDGTIY
J gene: TRBJ2-7; V gene: TRBV10-2; CDR3 protein: ASSLDRGQVEQY
J gene: TRBJ2-1; V gene: TRBV5-4; CDR3 protein: ASSLGAARGGNEQF
J gene: TRBJ1-1; V gene: TRBV9; CDR3 protein: ASSPYRQGGTEAF
J gene: TRBJ2-1; V gene: TRBV3-1/TRBV3-2; CDR3 protein: ASSQDLAGVNEQF
J gene: TRBJ1-1; V gene: TRBV19; CDR3 protein: ASSIGPRQGHTEAF
J gene: TRBJ1-2; V gene: TRBV6-1; CDR3 protein: ASSEERDSRDH
J gene: TRBJ2-3; V gene: TRBV19; CDR3 protein: ASRANRGTGNTQY
J gene: TRBJ1-1; V gene: TRBV10-2; CDR3 protein: ASNSGRNTEAF
J gene: TRBJ1-6; V gene: TRBV9; CDR3 protein: ASSVEGMDSPLH
J gene: TRBJ1-1; V gene: TRBV19; CDR3 protein: ASTPTGNTEAF
J gene: TRBJ2-5; V gene: TRBV10-2; CDR3 protein: ASSVWDREKETQY
J gene: TRBJ2-5; V gene: TRBV27; CDR3 protein: ASSSGLAQRETQY
J gene: TRBJ2-3; V gene: TRBV5-1; CDR3 protein: ASSLGTGLTDTQY
J gene: TRBJ1-2; V gene: TRBV6-5; CDR3 protein: ASMEGGRGGYT
J gene: TRBJ1-2; V gene: TRBV6-6; CDR3 protein: ATAVRDRVYGYT
J gene: TRBJ1-3; V gene: TRBV12-3/TRBV12-4; CDR3 protein: ASSFGRGNTIY
J gene: TRBJ2-3; V gene: TRBV5-1; CDR3 protein: ASSLVGGLTQY